Sequencing of this TCR beta chain was carried out in a study of OX40 agonist ivuxolimab in advanced cancers. The junction had 0 bases not matched to a gene; V was cut back by 6 bases and J by 3 bases. CDR1 and CDR2 from the germline V gene are MNHEY and SMNVEV (reference sequence). CDR3 length: 13 amino acids. Method: immunoSEQ multiplex PCR; TCRdb's copy keeps in-frame clones and lacks some. This sample yields about 37,000 clones, of which 65% to 90% are seen a single time; 20% to 25% belongs to the top ten. V and J are TRBV27 and TRBJ2-2; TRBD1 matches 8 bases. This TCR came from an adult with an advanced solid tumor such as melanoma, head and neck, liver or kidney cancer. The material was CD4+ or CD8+ T cells sorted from blood, obtained in a trial of the OX40 agonist ivuxolimab. The CDR3 region has the DNA TGTGCCAGCAGGACAGGGGACACCGGGGAGCTGTTTTTT. Translation: CASRTGDTGELFF.